The 9 T cell receptor beta chains given below trace back to one sample, sequenced in a study of blood T cells in healthy people across ages. Together with a sample-barcoded 5' primer, a J-beta primer mix was included in a second PCR lasting about 6 to 11 cycles. MiXCR, run by TCRdb on the 5' RACE reads, gives a single entry per CDR3 protein. The sample comprises some 790,000 distinct CDR3 sequences, under 30% of which are singletons, and roughly 17% rests with the top ten. The sample consisted of blood. Every receptor here comes from a woman aged 80 or older in good health.

This sequence joins TRBV20-1 and TRBJ2-2; 8 positions match TRBD1. The CDR3 is 17 amino acids. V shed 1 base, J shed 1 base, and the junction held 8 bases outside the gene matches. Germline CDR1 and CDR2: DFQATT and SNEGSKA (reference sequence). CDR3 nucleotides: TGCAGTGCTAGAGGAATACCTGGACAGGGGAACACCGGGGAGCTGTTTTTT. Its protein is CSARGIPGQGNTGELFF.

Concerning this clonotype: A junction end diverges from the germline sequence, so it may reflect a read error. This sequence joins TRBV28 and TRBJ1-1; 8 bases line up with TRBD1. The length of the CDR3 is 15 residues. From germline, CDR1 is MDHEN and CDR2 SYDVKM. This CDR3 reads CASSWPTGVNTEAFF. The CDR3 bases are TGCGCCAGCAGTTGGCCGACAGGGGTCAACACTGAAGCTTTCTTT. Full variable domain (missing parts from reference TRBV28 and TRBJ1-1): DVKVTQSSRYLVKRTGEKVFLECVQDMDHENMFWYRQDPGLGLRLIYFSYDVKMKEKGDIPEGYSVSREKKERFSLILESASTNQTSMYLCASSWPTGVNTEAFFGQGTRLTVV.

There are many counts of this clonotype. The rearrangement uses TRBV4-3 and TRBJ2-7; 7 nucleotides agree with TRBD2. The germline gives CDR1 LGHNA, CDR2 YSLEER. With V trimmed by 3 bases and J by 2 bases, 13 bases remained unmatched. This CDR3 contains 17 residues. The CDR3 nucleotides are TGCGCCAGCAGCCACCAATTCCCCCCTAGCGGCCCCTACGAGCAGTACTTC. This gives the protein CASSHQFPPSGPYEQYF.

Regarding this clonotype: A read error may explain this, as a much larger clone is one base away. The chain is built from TRBV29-1 and TRBJ1-2; TRBD1 aligns across 7 bases. This CDR3 has 14 residues. Per germline, CDR1 SQVTM and CDR2 ANQGSEA. Here the CDR3 reads CGVVHGTVNYGYTF. The CDR3 coding sequence is TGCGGCGTTGTCCATGGGACAGTTAACTATGGCTACACCTTC. Complete variable domain (other parts from reference TRBV29-1 and TRBJ1-2): SAVISQKPSRDICQRGTSLTIQCQVDSQVTMMFWYRQQPGQSLTLIATANQGSEATYESGFVIDKFPISRPNLTFSTLTVSNMSPEDSSIYLCGVVHGTVNYGYTFGSGTRLTVV.

This clonotype was picked up many times. The chain couples TRBV6-2 or TRBV6-3 to TRBJ2-5; perhaps TRBD1 as D (6 bases). The CDR3 sequence is 14 residues long. Trimming pared 4 bases from V and 7 bases from J, leaving 16 bases between. Looked up from germline, CDR1 is MNHEY and CDR2 is SVGEGT. CDR3: CASSFGGLTGTQYF. Written as DNA, the CDR3 is TGTGCCAGCAGTTTTGGGGGCCTTACAGGGACCCAGTACTTC.

This clonotype has ten or more counts. The J gene is TRBJ2-5, the V gene TRBV20-1; tentatively, D is TRBD2 (6 bases). V was shortened by 4 bases and J by 2 bases, with 17 bases between the two germline ends. The CDR3 runs to 15 residues. Germline CDR1 and CDR2: DFQATT and SNEGSKA (reference sequence). This CDR3 is CSANLGLTPQETQYF. The CDR3 DNA reads TGCAGTGCTAACTTAGGACTAACCCCACAAGAGACCCAGTACTTC.

The chain uses TRBV12-3 or TRBV12-4 and TRBJ1-5, with D unclear. The germline V and J ends were trimmed by 5 bases and 3 bases, with 14 bases remaining between them. This CDR3 has 15 residues. The CDR3 protein is CASSRMGPHNQPQHF. CDR3 DNA sequence: TGTGCCAGCAGTAGGATGGGCCCCCACAATCAGCCCCAGCATTTT.

The chain links TRBV20-1 to TRBJ1-1; maybe TRBD1 (6 bases). The germline V gene encodes CDR1 DFQATT and CDR2 SNEGSKA (reference sequence). The V end lost 6 bases, the J end lost 1 base, and 15 bases lay between the germline ends. CDR3 length equals 14 residues. CDR3: CSAKNRVGNTEAFF. As DNA, the CDR3 is TGCAGTGCCAAAAACAGGGTAGGGAACACTGAAGCTTTCTTT.

This clonotype was observed at least ten times. The V gene is TRBV12-3 or TRBV12-4, the J gene TRBJ1-5; D might be TRBD1 (5 bases). The V gene lost 3 bases and the J gene lost 4 bases, with 13 bases spanning the gap. CDR3 length: 15 amino acids. The CDR3 loop is CASSFGTEKNQPQHF. The CDR3 DNA follows: TGTGCCAGCAGTTTTGGGACGGAGAAGAATCAGCCCCAGCATTTT.